The rows below give T cell receptor beta chains drawn from one sample of a study of T-cell memory formation after mild COVID-19. MiXCR, applied by TCRdb to the 5' RACE reads, yields one record per CDR3 protein. This table holds more than 250,000 distinct CDR3 sequences, 16% found once. Material for sequencing was PBMCs or a T cell subset sorted from them (not recorded which). The origin of the receptors is a man aged 18 to 29 who had mild COVID-19 (a few samples of this study predate the infection). Cell type and time point are not known. Both conserved end residues are part of each CDR3. The D gene is left open where the match is weak. A row's size may be missing; if present it is once, few, many or a size class.

j_gene: TRBJ2-5
abundance: few
d_gene: -
v_gene: TRBV12-3/TRBV12-4
CDR3nt: TGTGCCAGCAGTTCCCAGGGGTTGGGGACCCAGTACTTC
CDR3aa: CASSSQGLGTQYF

j_gene: TRBJ2-1
abundance: few
d_gene: TRBD1
v_gene: TRBV25-1
CDR3nt: TGTGCCAGCAGTGATCCTGGACAGGGGCTCGGCGAGCAGTTCTTC
CDR3aa: CASSDPGQGLGEQFF

j_gene: TRBJ2-1
abundance: few
d_gene: -
v_gene: TRBV5-1
CDR3nt: TGCGCCAGCAGCTTGGAGAACACCAATGAGCAGTTCTTC
CDR3aa: CASSLENTNEQFF

j_gene: TRBJ1-1
abundance: few
d_gene: TRBD1
v_gene: TRBV12-3/TRBV12-4
CDR3nt: TGTGCCAGCCTGGGACAGGCGAACACTGAAGCTTTCTTT
CDR3aa: CASLGQANTEAFF

j_gene: TRBJ2-3
abundance: few
d_gene: TRBD2
v_gene: TRBV11-2
CDR3nt: TGTGCCAGCAGCTTAGCCCTCGTGGCGGGGGGCGGGGATACGCAGTATTTT
CDR3aa: CASSLALVAGGGDTQYF

j_gene: TRBJ2-1
abundance: few
d_gene: -
v_gene: TRBV4-1
CDR3nt: TGCGCCAGCAGCCAGGGGGTCGGGGGTCCCATTAAGAATGAGCAGTTCTTC
CDR3aa: CASSQGVGGPIKNEQFF

j_gene: TRBJ1-1
abundance: -
d_gene: -
v_gene: TRBV12-3/TRBV12-4
CDR3nt: TGTGCCAGCAGCCCCGGGCCAATCACTGAAGCTTTCTTT
CDR3aa: CASSPGPITEAFF

j_gene: TRBJ2-3
abundance: few
d_gene: TRBD2
v_gene: TRBV5-4
CDR3nt: TGTGCCAGCAGCAAGACTAGCGGCCCCACAGATACGCAGTATTTT
CDR3aa: CASSKTSGPTDTQYF

j_gene: TRBJ2-2
abundance: -
d_gene: TRBD2
v_gene: TRBV7-2
CDR3nt: TGTGCCAGCAGCCCCGGGGGGGCCGACGGGGAGCTGTTTTTT
CDR3aa: CASSPGGADGELFF

j_gene: TRBJ1-2
abundance: -
d_gene: -
v_gene: TRBV18
CDR3nt: TGTGCCAGCTCGCGTGATGGGCTTATTAACTATGGCTACACCTTC
CDR3aa: CASSRDGLINYGYTF

j_gene: TRBJ1-6
abundance: -
d_gene: TRBD1
v_gene: TRBV10-2
CDR3nt: TGCGCCAGCAGTGGGGACAGGGGTTCCTATAATTCACCCCTCCACTTT
CDR3aa: CASSGDRGSYNSPLHF

j_gene: TRBJ2-2
abundance: few
d_gene: TRBD1
v_gene: TRBV5-1
CDR3nt: TGCGCCAGCAGCTTGGGGACAGGGGGCAGGACCGGGGAGCTGTTTTTT
CDR3aa: CASSLGTGGRTGELFF

j_gene: TRBJ2-5
abundance: -
d_gene: -
v_gene: TRBV7-9
CDR3nt: TGTGCCAGCAGCTTAATTCCAAAAGAGGGGACCCAGTACTTC
CDR3aa: CASSLIPKEGTQYF

j_gene: TRBJ2-5
abundance: many
d_gene: -
v_gene: TRBV7-9
CDR3nt: TGTGCCAGCAGCTTAGAGGCAAGATTTCAAGAGACCCAGTACTTC
CDR3aa: CASSLEARFQETQYF

j_gene: TRBJ2-7
abundance: -
d_gene: -
v_gene: TRBV6-2/TRBV6-3
CDR3nt: TGTGCCAGCAACTTGATGTACGGGGGAGCCTCCTACGAGCAGTACTTC
CDR3aa: CASNLMYGGASYEQYF

j_gene: TRBJ1-5
abundance: -
d_gene: -
v_gene: TRBV7-6
CDR3nt: TGTGCCAGCAGCTTGGGGGGGAGGAATAGCAATCAGCCCCAGCATTTT
CDR3aa: CASSLGGRNSNQPQHF

j_gene: TRBJ2-7
abundance: -
d_gene: TRBD2
v_gene: TRBV18
CDR3nt: TGTGCCAGCTCAACGCTAGCGGACGAGCAGTACTTC
CDR3aa: CASSTLADEQYF

j_gene: TRBJ2-6
abundance: -
d_gene: -
v_gene: TRBV7-9
CDR3nt: TGTGCCAGCAGCTACCGCAGGGCGTTAGGGGCCAACGTCCTGACTTTC
CDR3aa: CASSYRRALGANVLTF

j_gene: TRBJ2-6
abundance: -
d_gene: -
v_gene: TRBV5-1
CDR3nt: TGCGCCAGCAGCGACCAAGGCTCTGGGGCCAACGTCCTGACTTTC
CDR3aa: CASSDQGSGANVLTF

j_gene: TRBJ2-2
abundance: few
d_gene: -
v_gene: TRBV28
CDR3nt: TGTGCCAGCAGTTTAATTGGCTCCGGGGAGCTGTTTTTT
CDR3aa: CASSLIGSGELFF

j_gene: TRBJ1-5
abundance: -
d_gene: TRBD1
v_gene: TRBV18
CDR3nt: TGTGCCAGCTCACCAATTGCAGGGGGCGAACAGCCCCAGCATTTT
CDR3aa: CASSPIAGGEQPQHF

j_gene: TRBJ1-1
abundance: -
d_gene: TRBD1
v_gene: TRBV24-1
CDR3nt: TGTGCCACCAGTGACCCAGGGGGCTGGGCTTTCTTT
CDR3aa: CATSDPGGWAFF

j_gene: TRBJ2-2
abundance: few
d_gene: -
v_gene: TRBV12-1
CDR3nt: TGTGCCAGCAGCCGGGGAGGTCGAATGGAGAGCACCGGGGAGCTGTTTTTT
CDR3aa: CASSRGGRMESTGELFF

j_gene: TRBJ2-1
abundance: -
d_gene: -
v_gene: TRBV15
CDR3nt: TGTGCCACCAGCAGATATTTCCAGCGGGAGCAGTTCTTC
CDR3aa: CATSRYFQREQFF

j_gene: TRBJ2-7
abundance: few
d_gene: -
v_gene: TRBV30
CDR3nt: TGTGCCTGGAACTCTGTAGGGCGGGAGCAGTACTTC
CDR3aa: CAWNSVGREQYF

j_gene: TRBJ2-1
abundance: -
d_gene: TRBD2
v_gene: TRBV2
CDR3nt: TGTGCCAGCAACCAGCGGGGGGTCTACAATGAGCAGTTCTTC
CDR3aa: CASNQRGVYNEQFF

j_gene: TRBJ1-2
abundance: -
d_gene: TRBD1
v_gene: TRBV4-1
CDR3nt: TGCGCCAGCAGCCAAGACGACAGGGGGAACTATGGCTACACCTTC
CDR3aa: CASSQDDRGNYGYTF

j_gene: TRBJ1-4
abundance: -
d_gene: -
v_gene: TRBV7-9
CDR3nt: TGTGCCAGCAGCTTAGCGCAGGGAAAGTCTAAAGAAAAACTGTTTTTT
CDR3aa: CASSLAQGKSKEKLFF

j_gene: TRBJ1-1
abundance: -
d_gene: -
v_gene: TRBV6-5
CDR3nt: TGTGCCACCTTAAGTTGGGACACCACTGAAGCTTTCTTT
CDR3aa: CATLSWDTTEAFF

j_gene: TRBJ2-7
abundance: -
d_gene: -
v_gene: TRBV4-1
CDR3nt: TGCGCCAGCAGCCAAGATTCCGGAGACGAGCAGTACTTC
CDR3aa: CASSQDSGDEQYF

j_gene: TRBJ1-2
abundance: -
d_gene: -
v_gene: TRBV12-3/TRBV12-4
CDR3nt: TGTGCCAGCAGTTTTGGACGAGAGGCTGGCTACACCTTC
CDR3aa: CASSFGREAGYTF

j_gene: TRBJ2-7
abundance: few
d_gene: -
v_gene: TRBV27
CDR3nt: TGTGCCAGCAGCCTCTCGCGTACCTACGAGCAGTACTTC
CDR3aa: CASSLSRTYEQYF

j_gene: TRBJ2-5
abundance: -
d_gene: -
v_gene: TRBV5-6
CDR3nt: TGTGCCAGCACTCCTCCCGTGGGGGGGCGGGAGACCCAGTACTTC
CDR3aa: CASTPPVGGRETQYF

j_gene: TRBJ2-7
abundance: few
d_gene: -
v_gene: TRBV7-6
CDR3nt: TGTGCCAGCAGCTTAGATCCTCGGGCCGGGCAGGGGCAGTACTTC
CDR3aa: CASSLDPRAGQGQYF

j_gene: TRBJ1-2
abundance: few
d_gene: TRBD1
v_gene: TRBV6-6
CDR3nt: TGTGCCAGCAGGGATACAGGGGGCGCCGACTATGGCTACACCTTC
CDR3aa: CASRDTGGADYGYTF

j_gene: TRBJ2-3
abundance: -
d_gene: -
v_gene: TRBV15
CDR3nt: TGTGCCACCAGCAGAGACTCAGGGGGGGTCGGACCAGATACGCAGTATTTT
CDR3aa: CATSRDSGGVGPDTQYF

j_gene: TRBJ2-7
abundance: few
d_gene: -
v_gene: TRBV12-3/TRBV12-4
CDR3nt: TGTGCCAGCAGTTTAAAGGGGGTAGCGCGCGAGCAGTACTTC
CDR3aa: CASSLKGVAREQYF

j_gene: TRBJ2-5
abundance: -
d_gene: -
v_gene: TRBV7-3
CDR3nt: TGTGCCAGCAGCTCCGGACAGTGGGGAGGCGAGACCCAGTACTTC
CDR3aa: CASSSGQWGGETQYF

j_gene: TRBJ1-1
abundance: -
d_gene: TRBD1
v_gene: TRBV4-3
CDR3nt: TGCGCCAGCAGCCAAGATTGGGTAGACAGGGTTCCTGAAGCTTTCTTT
CDR3aa: CASSQDWVDRVPEAFF

j_gene: TRBJ1-5
abundance: few
d_gene: -
v_gene: TRBV7-8
CDR3nt: TGTGCCAGCAGCTTAGAGTGGGGGAGATCAGCTCAGCATTTT
CDR3aa: CASSLEWGRSAQHF

j_gene: TRBJ1-2
abundance: many
d_gene: TRBD1
v_gene: TRBV6-2/TRBV6-3
CDR3nt: TGTGCCAGCAGTCGGGATCCCGGGACAGGGTCGAGCGGCTACACCTTC
CDR3aa: CASSRDPGTGSSGYTF

j_gene: TRBJ1-1
abundance: -
d_gene: -
v_gene: TRBV10-2
CDR3nt: TGCGCCAGCAGTGGGTCGAGGGGCGTCACTGAAGCTTTCTTT
CDR3aa: CASSGSRGVTEAFF

j_gene: TRBJ1-2
abundance: -
d_gene: -
v_gene: TRBV9
CDR3nt: TGTGCCAGCAGCCCCACAGAAGTTTTCTCGGGTGGCTACACCTTC
CDR3aa: CASSPTEVFSGGYTF

j_gene: TRBJ2-2
abundance: few
d_gene: -
v_gene: TRBV12-3/TRBV12-4
CDR3nt: TGTGCCAGCAGCCACCGGGACTCTTACTCCGGGGAGCTGTTTTTT
CDR3aa: CASSHRDSYSGELFF

j_gene: TRBJ2-7
abundance: -
d_gene: -
v_gene: TRBV12-3/TRBV12-4
CDR3nt: TGTGCCAGCAGTTTCAATCGGGGGAGGGAGCAGTACTTC
CDR3aa: CASSFNRGREQYF

j_gene: TRBJ1-1
abundance: -
d_gene: -
v_gene: TRBV7-9
CDR3nt: TGTGCCAGCAACCGTGGGGGAGATCGTGAAGCTTTCTTT
CDR3aa: CASNRGGDREAFF

j_gene: TRBJ2-3
abundance: few
d_gene: TRBD2
v_gene: TRBV5-1
CDR3nt: TGCGCCAGCAGTGCCCTCGGGAGCGGGGGAAAAGATACGCAGTATTTT
CDR3aa: CASSALGSGGKDTQYF

j_gene: TRBJ1-1
abundance: few
d_gene: -
v_gene: TRBV9
CDR3nt: TGTGCCAGCAGCGTATCCCCCCAGGTCATGAACACTGAAGCTTTCTTT
CDR3aa: CASSVSPQVMNTEAFF

j_gene: TRBJ1-5
abundance: -
d_gene: -
v_gene: TRBV6-2/TRBV6-3
CDR3nt: TGTGCCAGCAGTTACGAACGGCCAAATCAGCCCCAGCATTTT
CDR3aa: CASSYERPNQPQHF

j_gene: TRBJ2-5
abundance: -
d_gene: TRBD2
v_gene: TRBV15
CDR3nt: TGTGCCACCAGCAGATTTAGCGGGGGGAAAGAGACCCAGTACTTC
CDR3aa: CATSRFSGGKETQYF

j_gene: TRBJ2-1
abundance: -
d_gene: -
v_gene: TRBV14
CDR3nt: TGTGCCAGCAGCCAACAATTAGTAGGGTACTATGAGCAGTTCTTC
CDR3aa: CASSQQLVGYYEQFF

j_gene: TRBJ2-2
abundance: few
d_gene: TRBD1
v_gene: TRBV5-1
CDR3nt: TGCGCCAGCAGCCTAGGACAGGGAATAGAGACCGGGGAGCTGTTTTTT
CDR3aa: CASSLGQGIETGELFF

j_gene: TRBJ2-3
abundance: few
d_gene: -
v_gene: TRBV7-2
CDR3nt: TGTGCCAGCAGCCCGGGACTTACCACAGATACGCAGTATTTT
CDR3aa: CASSPGLTTDTQYF

j_gene: TRBJ2-2
abundance: few
d_gene: TRBD2
v_gene: TRBV7-9
CDR3nt: TGTGCCAGCAGCCCTAGACTAGCGGTGAACACCGGGGAGCTGTTTTTT
CDR3aa: CASSPRLAVNTGELFF

j_gene: TRBJ2-1
abundance: -
d_gene: -
v_gene: TRBV6-1
CDR3nt: TGTGCCAGCAGGGAGACACAAGGCTCCTACAATGAGCAGTTCTTC
CDR3aa: CASRETQGSYNEQFF

j_gene: TRBJ2-5
abundance: few
d_gene: -
v_gene: TRBV3-1
CDR3nt: TGTGCCAGCAGCCAAAGTGGAGAGACCCAGTACTTC
CDR3aa: CASSQSGETQYF

j_gene: TRBJ2-3
abundance: few
d_gene: TRBD2
v_gene: TRBV7-2
CDR3nt: TGTGCCAGCAGCTTAGTAGTCGCGGGGGTAGATACGCAGTATTTT
CDR3aa: CASSLVVAGVDTQYF